The next 19 T cell receptor beta chains were all read from a single sample in a study of blood T cell repertoires in COVID-19. The protocol was immunoSEQ multiplex PCR, while the TCRdb copy is restricted to in-frame clones and leaves out a portion. The repertoire holds over 80,000 clones, with 74% as singletons. Sequencing was done on a sample of peripheral blood. The receptor set was obtained from a man between 70 and 80 years old with COVID-19, enrolled during active disease.

V usage is TRBV7-3 and J usage is TRBJ2-5; 8 bases line up with TRBD2. Germline assignment: CDR1 SGHTA and CDR2 FQGTGA. The CDR3 is made up of 15 amino acids. The V gene end was trimmed by 2 bases and the J gene end by 5 bases; junction bases not matched to a gene: 7. The CDR3 protein is CASSLVGRESETQYF. The CDR3 DNA reads TGTGCCAGCAGCTTAGTCGGGAGGGAGAGTGAGACCCAGTACTTC.

This chain uses TRBV6-5 with TRBJ2-5; D ambiguous. The length of the CDR3 is 12 residues. Germline values: CDR1 MNHEY, CDR2 SVGAGI. Trimming shortened V by 8 bases and J by 0 bases, and 7 bases separated the two germline ends. DNA of the CDR3: TGTGCCAGCGAGGCGAACCAAGAGACCCAGTACTTC. Its translation: CASEANQETQYF.

This clone was seen more than once but under ten times. V is TRBV5-1 and J is TRBJ1-4; D is possibly TRBD1 (5 bases). The CDR3 totals 14 residues. V lost 4 bases to trimming and J lost 7 bases, with 14 bases between them. The germline gives CDR1 SGHRS, CDR2 YFSETQ. The CDR3 nucleotides are TGCGCCAGCAGCCCGAAGGGGCATGGTGAAAAACTGTTTTTT. This gives the protein CASSPKGHGEKLFF.

Only one count was recorded for this clone. V usage is TRBV3-1 (or the pseudogene TRBV3-2) and J usage is TRBJ1-4, with 10 positions matching TRBD1. Germline-derived CDR1 and CDR2 are LGHDT and YNNKEL (reference sequence). V was pared by 1 base and J by 5 bases, with 7 bases of the junction left unmatched. The CDR3 is 17 amino acids. CDR3 DNA: TGTGCCAGCAGCCAAGTATCGGACAGGGGGGGAAATGAAAAACTGTTTTTT. This encodes CASSQVSDRGGNEKLFF.

The chain is built from TRBV18 and TRBJ2-1; 12 bases are shared with TRBD2. Trimming took 4 bases from V and 8 from J; bases not matched to a gene: 3. The CDR3 has 14 residues. The germline CDR1 and CDR2 sequences are KGHSH and LQKENI. This CDR3 reads CASSQGLAGDEQFF. The CDR3 nucleotides are TGTGCCAGCTCACAGGGACTAGCGGGCGATGAGCAGTTCTTC. Using reference TRBV18 and TRBJ2-1 for the parts outside the CDR3, the full variable domain is NAGVMQNPRHLVRRRGQEARLRCSPMKGHSHVYWYRQLPEEGLKFMVYLQKENIIDESGMPKERFSAEFPKEGPSILRIQQVVRGDSAAYFCASSQGLAGDEQFFGPGTRLTVL.

The chain combines TRBV5-1 with TRBJ2-1, with D possibly matching TRBD2 (5 bases). V was pared by 8 bases and J by 2 bases, with 20 bases between. Germline V gene data show CDR1 as SGHRS and CDR2 as YFSETQ. This CDR3 comprises 16 residues. The CDR3 spells CASKLGTAAPYNEQFF. CDR3 DNA sequence: TGCGCCAGTAAACTAGGCACGGCGGCACCCTACAATGAGCAGTTCTTC.

The genes are TRBV28 and TRBJ1-5, with D maybe TRBD1 (6 bases). CDR1 and CDR2 (germline): MDHEN, SYDVKM. This CDR3 region has 13 residues. With 5 bases removed from V and 6 bases from J, the gap between germline ends came to 11 bases. CDR3 nucleotide sequence: TGTGCCAGCAGTGGGACAAGGGGTCAGCCCCAGCATTTT. The encoded protein is CASSGTRGQPQHF.

CDR3 sequence reads: CASRPDRMGEAFF. The CDR3 DNA follows: TGTGCCAGCAGACCGGACAGGATGGGTGAAGCTTTCTTT. The rearrangement joins TRBV6-5 to TRBJ1-1, with 7 bases that match TRBD1. The CDR3 sequence is 13 residues long. The V gene end was trimmed by 6 bases and the J gene end by 7 bases; junction bases not matched to a gene: 8. CDR1 is MNHEY, CDR2 SVGAGI, per germline.

This chain uses TRBV28 with TRBJ2-1; 7 positions agree with TRBD2. V lost 2 bases and J lost 3; bases outside the gene matches: 4. This CDR3 region has 15 residues. CDR1 and CDR2 (germline): MDHEN, SYDVKM. This CDR3 reads CASSLGGVDYNEQFF. In nucleotides, the CDR3 is TGTGCCAGCAGTTTAGGGGGGGTTGACTACAATGAGCAGTTCTTC. The full variable domain, in which reference TRBV28 and TRBJ2-1 provide the parts outside the CDR3, is DVKVTQSSRYLVKRTGEKVFLECVQDMDHENMFWYRQDPGLGLRLIYFSYDVKMKEKGDIPEGYSVSREKKERFSLILESASTNQTSMYLCASSLGGVDYNEQFFGPGTRLTVL.

The chain joins TRBV7-3 to TRBJ2-5; TRBD2 agrees at 10 bases. Trimming removed 6 bases from V and 9 bases from J; junction bases left unmatched: 10. CDR1 and CDR2 (germline): SGHTA, FQGTGA. The CDR3 runs to 14 residues. CDR3 amino acids: CASSPSTSGWAQYF. CDR3 bases: TGTGCCAGCAGTCCCTCGACTAGCGGGTGGGCCCAGTACTTC.

The chain carries TRBV19 and TRBJ2-1; D call uncertain. Germline-derived CDR1 and CDR2 are LNHDA and SQIVND (reference sequence). The CDR3 consists of 12 residues. V was cut by 2 bases and J by 10 bases, with 9 bases left in between. CDR3 amino acids: CASSIPPAEQFF. DNA of the CDR3: TGTGCCAGTAGTATACCCCCTGCGGAGCAGTTCTTC.

This clone was picked up a small number of times. V is TRBV29-1 and J is TRBJ1-1; possibly TRBD1 for D (6 bases). There are 15 residues in the CDR3. V was pared by 5 bases and J by 0 bases, with 16 bases between. From germline, CDR1 is SQVTM and CDR2 ANQGSEA. The CDR3 here is CSVRGGWGMNTEAFF. The CDR3 DNA reads as TGCAGCGTTCGGGGGGGCTGGGGGATGAACACTGAAGCTTTCTTT.

The chain is built from TRBV7-9 and TRBJ2-6, with 8 bases that match TRBD2. Germline CDR1 SEHNR, CDR2 FQNEAQ (reference sequence). V shed 7 bases, J shed 0 bases, and the junction held 2 bases outside the gene matches. This CDR3 spans 15 amino acids. CDR3 DNA sequence: TGTGCCAGCACCGGGAGGGACTCTGGGGCCAACGTCCTGACTTTC. Its translation is CASTGRDSGANVLTF.

The chain combines TRBV7-2 with TRBJ2-5; 7 bases map to TRBD2. Germline loops: CDR1 SGHTA, CDR2 FQGNSA. The junction had 9 bases not matched to a gene; V was cut back by 1 base and J by 1 base. CDR3 length: 17 residues. The CDR3 DNA reads as TGTGCCAGCAGCTTAGGACGCCCAGCGGGACCCCAAGAGACCCAGTACTTC. It is translated as CASSLGRPAGPQETQYF. The full variable domain, in which reference TRBV7-2 and TRBJ2-5 provide the parts outside the CDR3, is GAGVSQSPSNKVTEKGKDVELRCDPISGHTALYWYRQSLGQGLEFLIYFQGNSAPDKSGLPSDRFSAERTGGSVSTLTIQRTQQEDSAVYLCASSLGRPAGPQETQYFGPGTRLLVL.

The chain employs TRBV7-2 and TRBJ1-3, with no clear D. Germline V CDR1 and CDR2: SGHTA, FQGNSA. V was cut by 0 bases and J by 0 bases, with 6 bases left in between. The CDR3 sequence is 15 residues long. CDR3 nucleotide sequence: TGTGCCAGCAGCTTAGCGCCGAGCTCTGGAAACACCATATATTTT. It codes for CASSLAPSSGNTIYF. Using reference TRBV7-2 and TRBJ1-3 for the parts outside the CDR3, the full variable domain is GAGVSQSPSNKVTEKGKDVELRCDPISGHTALYWYRQSLGQGLEFLIYFQGNSAPDKSGLPSDRFSAERTGGSVSTLTIQRTQQEDSAVYLCASSLAPSSGNTIYFGEGSWLTVV.

This chain joins TRBV5-1 and TRBJ1-5; 7 nucleotides align to TRBD1. CDR3 size: 13 residues. The trim removed 2 bases at V and 5 bases at J, leaving 1 base unmatched. Germline V gene data show CDR1 as SGHRS and CDR2 as YFSETQ. In DNA form, the CDR3 reads TGCGCCAGCAGCTTCGGACAGGATCAGCCCCAGCATTTT. Protein: CASSFGQDQPQHF.

This clone was observed at least ten times. The rearrangement uses TRBV28 and TRBJ1-1; D might be TRBD1 (6 bases). CDR3 length: 16 amino acids. CDR1 is MDHEN, CDR2 SYDVKM, per germline. The germline V and J ends were trimmed by 6 bases and 5 bases, with 22 bases remaining between them. The CDR3 sequence is CASSALGNQRGTEAFF. CDR3 nucleotide sequence: TGTGCCAGCAGCGCCTTGGGCAACCAAAGGGGGACTGAAGCTTTCTTT.

The chain uses TRBV7-2 and TRBJ1-4; 9 bases align to TRBD1. The CDR3 is 15 amino acids. After removal of 4 bases from V and 7 bases from J, the junction contained 7 bases not matched to a gene. Germline values: CDR1 SGHTA, CDR2 FQGNSA. The CDR3 nucleotides are TGTGCCAGCAGCTCACAGGGGGCGCAGGGTGAAAAACTGTTTTTT. Translated, it gives CASSSQGAQGEKLFF.

The chain recombines TRBV15 with TRBJ2-7; 7 bases map to TRBD1. CDR3 length: 15 amino acids. V lost 3 bases, J lost 3 bases, and 8 bases stayed unmatched. The germline V gene encodes CDR1 LNHNV and CDR2 YYDKDF (reference sequence). The CDR3 spells CATSSRTGGVYEQYF. CDR3 DNA: TGTGCCACCAGCAGTAGGACAGGAGGAGTCTACGAGCAGTACTTC.